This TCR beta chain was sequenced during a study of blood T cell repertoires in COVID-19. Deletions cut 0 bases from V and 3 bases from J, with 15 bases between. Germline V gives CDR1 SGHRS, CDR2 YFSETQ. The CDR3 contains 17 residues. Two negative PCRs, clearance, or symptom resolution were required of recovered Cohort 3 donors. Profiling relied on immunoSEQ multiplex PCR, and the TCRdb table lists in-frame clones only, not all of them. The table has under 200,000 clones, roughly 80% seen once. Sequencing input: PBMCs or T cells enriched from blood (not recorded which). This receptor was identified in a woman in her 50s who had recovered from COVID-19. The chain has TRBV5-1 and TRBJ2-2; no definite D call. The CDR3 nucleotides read TGCGCCAGCAGCTTGGGCCCTCCCGGGTTGGACACCGGGGAGCTGTTTTTT. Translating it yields CASSLGPPGLDTGELFF.